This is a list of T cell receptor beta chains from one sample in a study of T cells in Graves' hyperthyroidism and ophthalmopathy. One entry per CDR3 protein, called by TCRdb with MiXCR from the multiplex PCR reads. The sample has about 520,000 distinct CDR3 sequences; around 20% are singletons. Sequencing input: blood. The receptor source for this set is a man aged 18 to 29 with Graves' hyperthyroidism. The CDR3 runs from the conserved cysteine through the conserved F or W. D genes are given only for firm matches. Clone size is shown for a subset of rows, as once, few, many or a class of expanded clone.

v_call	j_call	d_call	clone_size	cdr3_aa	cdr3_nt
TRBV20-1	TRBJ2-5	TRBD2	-	CSAKSGLAGVTQETQYF	TGCAGTGCCAAATCGGGACTAGCGGGGGTAACCCAAGAGACCCAGTACTTC
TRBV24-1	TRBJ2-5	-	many	CATSEPQAGTQYF	TGTGCCACCAGTGAACCGCAGGCAGGGACCCAGTACTTC
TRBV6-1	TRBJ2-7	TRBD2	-	CASRKPTGGYEQYF	TGTGCCAGCAGAAAACCTACGGGGGGCTACGAGCAGTACTTC
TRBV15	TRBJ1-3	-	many	CATSRVVGLSGNTIYF	TGTGCCACCAGCAGAGTGGTTGGCCTCTCTGGAAACACCATATATTTT
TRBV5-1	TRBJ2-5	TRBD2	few	CASSPWAGGPLETQYF	TGCGCCAGCAGCCCTTGGGCGGGAGGGCCCCTGGAGACCCAGTACTTC
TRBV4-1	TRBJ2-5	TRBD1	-	CASSQPGQGALETQYF	TGCGCCAGCAGCCAACCTGGACAGGGGGCGCTTGAGACCCAGTACTTC
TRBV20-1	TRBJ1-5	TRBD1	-	CSAGAGQGFVQPQHF	TGCAGTGCTGGGGCGGGACAGGGCTTTGTTCAGCCCCAGCATTTT
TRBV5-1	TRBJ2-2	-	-	CASSSGPQRFNTGELFF	TGCGCCAGCAGCTCAGGGCCCCAACGATTTAACACCGGGGAGCTGTTTTTT
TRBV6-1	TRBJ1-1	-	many	CASMRFNTEAFF	TGTGCCAGCATGAGGTTTAACACTGAAGCTTTCTTT
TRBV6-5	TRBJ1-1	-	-	CASSYSTGGPREAFF	TGTGCCAGCAGTTACTCGACAGGTGGACCTCGGGAGGCTTTCTTT
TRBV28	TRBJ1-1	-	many	CASSRTDRIAEAFF	TGTGCCAGCAGTCGGACCGACCGGATCGCTGAAGCTTTCTTT
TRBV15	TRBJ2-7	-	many	CATSRIWIVAYEQYF	TGTGCCACCAGCAGAATCTGGATAGTAGCCTACGAGCAGTACTTC
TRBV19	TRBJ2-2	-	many	CATSQLNTGELFF	TGTGCTACCTCGCAGCTGAACACCGGGGAGCTGTTTTTT
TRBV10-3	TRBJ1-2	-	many	CAISESTEIYGYTF	TGTGCCATCAGTGAGTCGACGGAGATCTATGGCTACACCTTC
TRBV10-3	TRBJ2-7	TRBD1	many	CAISPDRDGEQYF	TGTGCCATCTCGCCGGACAGGGATGGCGAGCAGTACTTC
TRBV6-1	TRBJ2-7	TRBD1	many	CASVAQGLYEQYF	TGTGCCAGCGTGGCACAGGGGCTCTACGAGCAGTACTTC
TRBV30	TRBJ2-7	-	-	CAWSREGLGEQYF	TGTGCCTGGAGTCGAGAGGGGCTGGGAGAGCAGTACTTC
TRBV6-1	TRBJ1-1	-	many	CASIRGDDENTEAFF	TGTGCCAGCATCCGGGGGGACGATGAGAACACTGAAGCTTTCTTT
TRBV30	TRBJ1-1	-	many	CAWSVTKDTVYTEAFF	TGTGCCTGGAGCGTTACTAAGGACACCGTTTACACTGAAGCTTTCTTT
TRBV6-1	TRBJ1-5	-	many	CASSEGSNQPQHF	TGTGCCAGCAGTGAGGGCAGCAATCAGCCCCAGCATTTT